These T cell receptor beta chains were read from a single sample in a study of OX40 agonist ivuxolimab in advanced cancers. This table comes from immunoSEQ multiplex PCR, and its TCRdb copy is limited to in-frame clones, with some not included. The sample lists roughly 64,000 clones; around 93% were seen once. The sample here was CD4+ or CD8+ T cells sorted from blood, taken in a trial of the OX40 agonist ivuxolimab. The receptors here all came from an adult with an advanced solid tumor such as melanoma, head and neck, liver or kidney cancer. CDR3s include the opening cysteine and the closing phenylalanine or tryptophan. The D gene is left open where the match is weak. Expanded clones get a size class; other rows say once, few or many, or leave the size out.

d_gene	v_gene	j_gene	abundance	CDR3nt	CDR3aa
TRBD1	TRBV19	TRBJ1-5	-	TGTGCCAGTAGTAGTACAGGGGGGACCTTCTATAGCAATCAGCCCCAGCATTTT	CASSSTGGTFYSNQPQHF
-	TRBV10-3	TRBJ1-2	-	TGTGCCACGGAGGGACGAGGGACACCCTCTAACTATGGCTACACCTTC	CATEGRGTPSNYGYTF
-	TRBV11-2	TRBJ1-5	-	TGTGCCAGCAGCTTAGGGCAGGGAGGTGGCAATCAGCCCCAGCATTTT	CASSLGQGGGNQPQHF
TRBD2	TRBV5-4	TRBJ2-3	-	TGTGCCAGCAGCTACCCTAGCGGGACCTATACGCAGTATTTT	CASSYPSGTYTQYF
-	TRBV18	TRBJ1-1	few	TGTGCCAGCTCTGAGGGGGTTTTGGAAGCTTTCTTT	CASSEGVLEAFF
-	TRBV5-1	TRBJ1-1	once	TGCGCCAGCAGCTTGGCCGGGACTCCGGACACTGAAGCTTTCTTT	CASSLAGTPDTEAFF
TRBD1	TRBV5-1	TRBJ2-5	-	TGCGCCAGCAGCCTTGGACAGGGCGTGCAAGAGACCCAGTACTTC	CASSLGQGVQETQYF
-	TRBV2	TRBJ1-2	-	TGTGCCAGCAGTGGAAGGCAGGGGAGTGGCTACACCTTC	CASSGRQGSGYTF
TRBD2	TRBV10-1	TRBJ2-5	-	TGCGCCAGCAGTGTGGTAGCGGGAGGACAGGAGACCCAGTACTTC	CASSVVAGGQETQYF
-	TRBV6-4	TRBJ2-3	-	TGTGCCAGCAGTGAGGGGCCGGGCACAGATACGCAGTATTTT	CASSEGPGTDTQYF
TRBD2	TRBV7-6	TRBJ2-5	-	TGTGCCAGCAGCTTGGGTTTAGCGGGACAAGAGACCCAGTACTTC	CASSLGLAGQETQYF
TRBD2	TRBV4-3	TRBJ2-1	once	TGCGCCAGCAGCCAAGATGGGGGCGGGAGGGCTGGGAATGAGCAGTTCTTC	CASSQDGGGRAGNEQFF
TRBD1	TRBV5-1	TRBJ1-1	-	TGCGCCAGCATGACAGGGGCGGATACTGAAGCTTTCTTT	CASMTGADTEAFF
-	TRBV5-1	TRBJ1-3	-	TGCGCCAGCAGCTTGGTGGGCCTGGGAAACACCATATATTTT	CASSLVGLGNTIYF
TRBD1	TRBV6-1	TRBJ1-2	-	TGTGCCAGCAGTGAAGACAGGGGGATCGGTGGCTACACCTTC	CASSEDRGIGGYTF
-	TRBV19	TRBJ1-4	-	TGTGCCAGTAGGAACAGGGTTTCGCGTGAAAAACTGTTTTTT	CASRNRVSREKLFF
TRBD2	TRBV23-1	TRBJ2-5	-	TGCGCCAGCAGTCAATCGGGGACTAGCGGGAGTTGGAGCAAGGTTCAAGAGACCCAGTACTTC	CASSQSGTSGSWSKVQETQYF
-	TRBV7-2	TRBJ2-1	-	TGTGCCAGCAGCCGGCTAGCCCGGGAGCAGTTCTTC	CASSRLAREQFF
-	TRBV10-1	TRBJ2-3	-	TGCGCCAGCAGTGGACAAACAGATACGCAGTATTTT	CASSGQTDTQYF
-	TRBV6-1	TRBJ2-1	-	TGTGCCAGCCTTAAAGAGGGGACCTACAATGAGCAGTTCTTC	CASLKEGTYNEQFF